The clone carrying this T cell receptor beta chain was detected only once. This sample stems from a study of blood T cell repertoires in COVID-19. This table comes from immunoSEQ multiplex PCR, and its TCRdb copy is limited to in-frame clones, with some not included. The data hold some 190,000 clones, with 84% observed a single time. In terms of age and location, participants ranged from about 18 to 100 years and lived in about 25 US areas. Losses at the gene ends were 4 bases for V and 3 bases for J; bases not matched to a gene: 12. The CDR3 spans 17 residues. Germline V CDR1 and CDR2: SEHNR, FQNEAQ (reference sequence).

The sample consisted of PBMCs or T cells enriched from blood (not recorded which). V is TRBV7-9 and J is TRBJ2-7; 10 bases line up with TRBD2. This TCR came from a woman aged 30 to 39 who had been exposed to COVID-19. The CDR3 nucleotides read TGTGCCAGCAGCTCCGATATCATAGCGGGGGGTAACTACGAGCAGTACTTC. Protein: CASSSDIIAGGNYEQYF.